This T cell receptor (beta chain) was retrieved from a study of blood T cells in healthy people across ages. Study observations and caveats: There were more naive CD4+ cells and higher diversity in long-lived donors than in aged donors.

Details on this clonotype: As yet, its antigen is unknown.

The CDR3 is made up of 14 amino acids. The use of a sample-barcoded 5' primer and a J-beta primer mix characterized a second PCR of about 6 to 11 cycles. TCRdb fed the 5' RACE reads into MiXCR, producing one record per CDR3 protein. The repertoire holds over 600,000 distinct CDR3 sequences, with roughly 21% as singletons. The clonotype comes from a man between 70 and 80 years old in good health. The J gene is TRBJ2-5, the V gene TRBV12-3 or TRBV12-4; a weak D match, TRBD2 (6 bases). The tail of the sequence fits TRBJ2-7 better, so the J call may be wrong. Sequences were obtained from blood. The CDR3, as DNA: TGTGCCAGCATTCCCTGGCGGGACGCCTACGAGCAGTACTTC. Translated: CASIPWRDAYEQYF.